One and the same sample provided the 13 T cell receptor beta chains below, sequenced in a study of monozygotic twins with inflammatory bowel disease. TCRdb reprocessed the 5' RACE reads, keeping one entry per CDR3 protein, no DNA. Its table lists over 350,000 distinct CDR3 sequences. Sequenced input: blood. These receptors came from a human donor with ulcerative colitis or Crohn's disease, or a healthy co-twin of an affected twin (not recorded which).

This sequence joins TRBV2 and TRBJ1-6; TCRdb designates TRBD1, a call that cannot be tested without DNA. This CDR3 contains 14 residues. Germline CDR1 reads SNHLY; CDR2 reads FYNNEI. The chain's CDR3 is CASRQGTPGSPLHF.

The chain couples TRBV6-5 to TRBJ2-3; TCRdb outputs TRBD2, but without DNA this stays unchecked. The CDR3 is made up of 13 amino acids. Germline V gene sequence: CDR1 MNHEY, CDR2 SVGAGI. The CDR3 spells CASRTSGTDTQYF.

J is TRBJ2-5 and V is TRBV4-2; TCRdb's assignment of TRBD1 cannot be checked, as there is no DNA. From germline, CDR1 is LGHNA and CDR2 YNFKEQ. This CDR3 comprises 16 residues. The CDR3 reads CASSLRPGHHQETQYF.

The V call is TRBV12-3 or TRBV12-4, the J call TRBJ2-5; the TCRdb D gene call, TRBD2, has no DNA to confirm it. The CDR3 spans 18 residues. CDR3 residues: CASSLTPFSGGDEETQYF.

The CDR3 reads CATSDPNGRTSGQFF. This chain links TRBV24-1 with TRBJ2-1; there is no DNA to check the TCRdb D call of TRBD2. The CDR3 runs to 15 residues. The germline CDR1 and CDR2 sequences are KGHDR and SFDVKD.

This chain joins TRBV11-2 and TRBJ2-7; TCRdb gives TRBD2 as the D gene, but with no DNA this cannot be confirmed. Germline V gives CDR1 SGHAT, CDR2 FQNNGV. The CDR3 contains 18 residues. This CDR3 is CASSRTGLTSRYSGEQYF.

This chain uses TRBV7-3 with TRBJ1-2; TCRdb outputs TRBD1, but without DNA this stays unchecked. Germline CDR1 and CDR2: SGHTA and FQGTGA. CDR3 length: 15 amino acids. The CDR3 sequence: CASSPQGTGPYGYTF.

The chain recombines TRBV9 with TRBJ2-2; TCRdb reports TRBD1, a call that lacks DNA to check it against. This CDR3 has 16 amino acids. Germline V gives CDR1 SGDLS, CDR2 YYNGEE. The CDR3 loop reads CASSVEAGGYTGELFF.

The chain recombines TRBV30 with TRBJ2-7. The CDR3 loop spans 13 amino acids. Germline V gives CDR1 GTSNPN, CDR2 SVGIG (reference sequence). The CDR3 is CAWSDRISYEQYF. Complete variable domain (other parts from reference TRBV30 and TRBJ2-7): SQTIHQWPATLVQPVGSPLSLECTVEGTSNPNLYWYRQAAGRGLQLLFYSVGIGQISSEVPQNLSASRPQDRQFILSSKKLLLSDSGFYLCAWSDRISYEQYFGPGTRLTVT.

The gene calls are TRBV12-3 or TRBV12-4 and TRBJ1-6; TCRdb reports TRBD1, a call that lacks DNA to check it against. This CDR3 is built from 14 residues. CDR3 sequence: CASTLGQGKLPLHF.

The chain employs TRBV2 and TRBJ2-3; the TCRdb call, TRBD2, lacks DNA for checking. The CDR3 is 15 amino acids. Germline V gene sequence: CDR1 SNHLY, CDR2 FYNNEI. The CDR3 here is CASSDGGLAGDTQYF.

The chain uses TRBV19 and TRBJ1-2; the D gene TCRdb calls, TRBD1, cannot be checked with no DNA. Germline V gives CDR1 LNHDA, CDR2 SQIVND (reference sequence). The length of the CDR3 is 13 residues. The CDR3 region is CASSTGHFYGYTF.

The chain combines TRBV20-1 with TRBJ1-2; TCRdb reports TRBD1, a call that lacks DNA to check it against. Germline V gives CDR1 DFQATT, CDR2 SNEGSKA (reference sequence). The CDR3 sequence is 11 residues long. CDR3 sequence: CSARRDRGYTF.